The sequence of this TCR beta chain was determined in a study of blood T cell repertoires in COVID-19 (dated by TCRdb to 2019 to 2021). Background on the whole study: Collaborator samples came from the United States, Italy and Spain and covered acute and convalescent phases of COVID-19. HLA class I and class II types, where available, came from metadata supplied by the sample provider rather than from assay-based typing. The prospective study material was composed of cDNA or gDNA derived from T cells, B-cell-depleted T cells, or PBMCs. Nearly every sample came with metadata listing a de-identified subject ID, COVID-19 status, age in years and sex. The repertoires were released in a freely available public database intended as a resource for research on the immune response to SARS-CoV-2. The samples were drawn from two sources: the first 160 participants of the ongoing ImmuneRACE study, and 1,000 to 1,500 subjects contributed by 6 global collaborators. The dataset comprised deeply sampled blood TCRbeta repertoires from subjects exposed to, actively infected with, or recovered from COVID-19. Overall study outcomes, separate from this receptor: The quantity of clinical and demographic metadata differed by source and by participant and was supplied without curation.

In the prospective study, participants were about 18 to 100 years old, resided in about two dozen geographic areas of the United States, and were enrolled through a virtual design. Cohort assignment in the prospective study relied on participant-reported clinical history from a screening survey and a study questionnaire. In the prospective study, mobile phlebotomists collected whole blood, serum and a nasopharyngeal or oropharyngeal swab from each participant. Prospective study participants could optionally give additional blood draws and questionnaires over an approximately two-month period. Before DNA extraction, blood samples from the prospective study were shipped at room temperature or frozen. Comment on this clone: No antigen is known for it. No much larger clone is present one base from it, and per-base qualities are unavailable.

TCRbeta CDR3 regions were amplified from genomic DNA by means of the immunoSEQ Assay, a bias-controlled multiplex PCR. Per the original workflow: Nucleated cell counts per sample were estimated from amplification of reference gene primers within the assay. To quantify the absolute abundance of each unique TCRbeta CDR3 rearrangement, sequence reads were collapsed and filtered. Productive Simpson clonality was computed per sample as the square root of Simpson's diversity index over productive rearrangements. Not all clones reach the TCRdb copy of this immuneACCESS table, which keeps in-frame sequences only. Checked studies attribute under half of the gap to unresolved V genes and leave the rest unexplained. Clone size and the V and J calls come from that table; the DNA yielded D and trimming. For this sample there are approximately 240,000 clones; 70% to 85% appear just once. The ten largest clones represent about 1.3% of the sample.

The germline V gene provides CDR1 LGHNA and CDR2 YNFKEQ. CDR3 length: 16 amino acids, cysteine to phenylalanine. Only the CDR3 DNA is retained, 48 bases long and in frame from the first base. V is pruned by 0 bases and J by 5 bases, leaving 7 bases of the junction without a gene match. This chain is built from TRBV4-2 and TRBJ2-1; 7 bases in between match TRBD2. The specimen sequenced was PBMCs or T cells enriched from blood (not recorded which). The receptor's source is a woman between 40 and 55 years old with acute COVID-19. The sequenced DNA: TGTGCCAGCAGCCAAGATCGGCTAGCGGACAACAATGAGCAGTTCTTC. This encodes CASSQDRLADNNEQFF.